This entry lists 20 T cell receptor beta chains sequenced from one sample in a study of T-cell memory formation after mild COVID-19. MiXCR was run by TCRdb on the 5' RACE reads, yielding one entry per CDR3 protein. The profile shows fewer than 250,000 distinct CDR3 sequences, roughly a tenth of them singletons. Specimen: PBMCs or a T cell subset sorted from them (not recorded which). These receptors all stem from a man younger than 30 who had mild COVID-19 (a few samples of this study predate the infection). Cell type and time point are not known.

This clonotype occurred many times. The CDR3 DNA is TGTGCCAGCAGCTTAGAGAGACAGGGTGATAACGAGCAGTACGTC. Encoded protein: CASSLERQGDNEQYV. V and J are TRBV7-9 and TRBJ2-7; 7 bases line up with TRBD1. V lost 1 base to trimming and J lost 5 bases; unmatched junction nucleotides: 8. The CDR3 runs 15 residues. Germline V gene data show CDR1 as SEHNR and CDR2 as FQNEAQ (reference sequence).

This clonotype was seen at least ten times. The rearrangement links TRBV12-3 or TRBV12-4 to TRBJ2-5, with 9 bases fitting TRBD1. The CDR3 covers 14 residues. J gave up 2 bases and V 6 bases, and 4 bases lay outside the gene matches. The CDR3 sequence is CASRTGTGQETQYF. The CDR3 bases are TGTGCCAGCAGGACCGGGACAGGGCAAGAGACCCAGTACTTC.

This clonotype was picked up a small number of times. The rearrangement links TRBV7-9 to TRBJ1-2; TRBD1 might be the D (6 bases). The CDR3 totals 14 residues. CDR1 is SEHNR and CDR2 is FQNEAQ in the germline V gene (reference sequence). Trimming stripped 1 base from V and 6 bases from J, with 12 bases between. The DNA of the CDR3 is TGTGCCAGCAGCTTAGTGGCAGGGGCTAATGGCTACACCTTC. This sequence encodes CASSLVAGANGYTF.

The V and J genes are TRBV20-1 and TRBJ1-1; possible D gene TRBD1, 5 bases. The CDR3 extends over 14 amino acids. V shed 5 bases and J shed 1 base, with 14 bases lying between them. Per the germline V gene, CDR1 is DFQATT and CDR2 is SNEGSKA (reference sequence). CDR3 region: CSAGAAASNTEAFF. CDR3 in DNA: TGCAGTGCTGGGGCAGCAGCCTCGAACACTGAAGCTTTCTTT.

Only a few counts were recorded for this clonotype. CDR3 in amino acids: CASGLVNRIGPGALSGANVLTF. Here the CDR3 DNA reads TGTGCTAGTGGTTTGGTAAATAGGATAGGGCCGGGGGCCCTCTCTGGGGCCAACGTCCTGACTTTC. The chain is built from TRBV12-5 and TRBJ2-6; D could derive from TRBD1 or TRBD2 (6 bases each). V shed 0 bases and J shed 0 bases, with 24 bases lying between them. The CDR3 spans 22 residues. The germline V gene encodes CDR1 LGHNT and CDR2 FRNRAP.

This chain links TRBV2 with TRBJ2-2; D unclear. Germline V gene sequence: CDR1 SNHLY, CDR2 FYNNEI. With 4 bases removed from V and 6 bases from J, the gap between germline ends came to 9 bases. CDR3 length: 13 amino acids. CDR3 sequence (DNA): TGTGCCAGCAGTGGACTCGTTGCCGGGGAGCTGTTTTTT. Amino acids: CASSGLVAGELFF.

This clonotype was counted between two and nine times. The genes are TRBV4-1 and TRBJ2-1; unclear D gene. Deletions cut 1 base from V and 1 base from J, with 11 bases between. The CDR3 consists of 16 residues. The germline CDR1 and CDR2 sequences are MGHRA and YSYEKL. CDR3 sequence (DNA): TGCGCCAGCAGCCAAGTTGGGCGGAAGTCCTACAATGAGCAGTTCTTC. It specifies CASSQVGRKSYNEQFF.

This clonotype has just a few counts. V is TRBV2 and J is TRBJ2-1; unclear D gene. The CDR3 extends over 13 amino acids. Trimming cost V 1 base and J 5 bases, with 6 bases left between them. Looked up from germline, CDR1 is SNHLY and CDR2 is FYNNEI. DNA of the CDR3: TGTGCCAGCAGTGAAGGTCGGCACAATGAGCAGTTCTTC. This translates into CASSEGRHNEQFF.

This clonotype was seen repeatedly, ten times or more. The chain is built from TRBV7-2 and TRBJ1-1; no reliable D call. The germline gives CDR1 SGHTA, CDR2 FQGNSA. The CDR3 sequence is 13 residues long. Trimming removed 7 bases from V and 1 base from J, with 10 bases in between. CDR3 residues: CASTPQQNTEAFF. CDR3 in DNA: TGTGCCAGCACCCCCCAACAGAACACTGAAGCTTTCTTT.

This chain uses TRBV6-2 or TRBV6-3 with TRBJ1-2; D uncertain. Trimming stripped 7 bases from V and 3 bases from J, with 12 bases between. This CDR3 has 13 amino acids. Germline V gene lookup returns CDR1 MNHEY and CDR2 SVGEGT. CDR3 sequence: CASTERTDYGYTF. As DNA, the CDR3 is TGTGCCAGCACGGAAAGGACGGACTATGGCTACACCTTC.

This clonotype came up once. This sequence joins TRBV2 and TRBJ1-3; no definite D call. This CDR3 spans 14 amino acids. The V end lost 0 bases, the J end lost 4 bases, and 7 bases lay between the germline ends. Per the germline V gene, CDR1 is SNHLY and CDR2 is FYNNEI. The CDR3 region has the DNA TGTGCCAGCAGTGAAGCGCGGCAGGGAAACACCATATATTTT. Its translation is CASSEARQGNTIYF.

This clonotype was counted only a few times. The chain employs TRBV6-2 or TRBV6-3 and TRBJ2-2; D is perhaps TRBD1 (6 bases). Germline V CDR1 and CDR2: MNHEY, SVGEGT. V lost 8 bases to trimming and J lost 1 base, with 8 bases between them. This CDR3 has 13 amino acids. The CDR3 DNA sequence: TGTGCCAGCCAGGGACAGAACACCGGGGAGCTGTTTTTT. Translating gives CASQGQNTGELFF.

The V gene is TRBV6-2 or TRBV6-3, the J gene TRBJ2-1; the D is unclear. Deletions cut 7 bases from V and 9 bases from J, with 16 bases between. The germline V gene has CDR1 MNHEY and CDR2 SVGEGT. This CDR3 region has 13 residues. CDR3 loop: CASTLDPPGEQFF. CDR3 DNA sequence: TGTGCCAGCACTCTGGACCCCCCCGGTGAGCAGTTCTTC.

This clonotype has more than one count but fewer than ten. V usage is TRBV7-3 and J usage is TRBJ2-1; the D gene could be TRBD1 or TRBD2 (5 bases each). Deletions cut 5 bases from V and 7 bases from J, with 15 bases between. Germline lookup yields CDR1 SGHTA and CDR2 FQGTGA. There are 14 residues in the CDR3. In DNA form, the CDR3 reads TGTGCCAGCAGCCCTACCGGGACGCAGAATGAGCAGTTCTTC. Translated: CASSPTGTQNEQFF.

This clonotype was seen just once. One end of the junction varies from germline; a read error may be responsible. The gene calls are TRBV19 and TRBJ1-1; D unresolved. Germline values: CDR1 LNHDA, CDR2 SQIVND (reference sequence). CDR3 size: 13 residues. Here the CDR3 reads CASSIFPNTEAFF. DNA of the CDR3: TGTGCCAGTAGTATCTTCCCCAACACTGAAGCTTTCTTC.

This clonotype has only a few counts. The V and J genes are TRBV2 and TRBJ2-1; D not certain. The CDR3 length is 16 residues. Germline V gene data show CDR1 as SNHLY and CDR2 as FYNNEI. Trimming cost V 6 bases and J 5 bases, with 20 bases left between them. CDR3 sequence reads: CASSLPPRPQHNEQFF. DNA for the CDR3: TGTGCCAGCAGCCTCCCCCCGCGGCCACAACACAATGAGCAGTTCTTC. Filled out from reference TRBV2 and TRBJ2-1, the complete variable domain reads EPEVTQTPSHQVTQMGQEVILRCVPISNHLYFYWYRQILGQKVEFLVSFYNNEISEKSEIFDDQFSVERPDGSNFTLKIRSTKLEDSAMYFCASSLPPRPQHNEQFFGPGTRLTVL.

This clonotype has a handful of counts. V usage is TRBV29-1 and J usage is TRBJ2-3, with a possible D match to TRBD1 (6 bases). The CDR3 length is 12 residues. Germline V gene sequence: CDR1 SQVTM, CDR2 ANQGSEA. V lost 4 bases and J 9 bases, leaving 14 bases between the germline ends. The CDR3 region is CSVGQGKWTQYF. In nucleotides, the CDR3 is TGCAGCGTTGGTCAGGGGAAGTGGACGCAGTATTTT.

This clonotype was observed a few times. The rearrangement joins TRBV7-2 to TRBJ1-3; D is undetermined. The CDR3 loop spans 14 amino acids. Looked up from germline, CDR1 is SGHTA and CDR2 is FQGNSA. Trimming pared 5 bases from V and 0 bases from J, leaving 8 bases between. DNA of the CDR3: TGTGCCAGCAGCACGAGATACTCTGGAAACACCATATATTTT. Its protein product is CASSTRYSGNTIYF.

V and J are TRBV6-6 and TRBJ1-5; maybe TRBD1 (5 bases). Trimming removed 6 bases at V and 0 bases at J, with 15 bases between. Germline values: CDR1 MNHNY, CDR2 SVGAGI (reference sequence). This CDR3 has 16 amino acids. The DNA for the CDR3 is TGTGCCAGCAGGGACAAGGGTCTTTATAGCAATCAGCCCCAGCATTTT. Its translation: CASRDKGLYSNQPQHF.

The V gene is TRBV7-2, the J gene TRBJ1-3; perhaps TRBD1 as D (5 bases). CDR1 is SGHTA, CDR2 FQGNSA, per germline. The CDR3 loop spans 15 amino acids. Trimming shortened V by 5 bases and J by 7 bases, and 18 bases separated the two germline ends. Here the CDR3 DNA reads TGTGCCAGCAGCCCCTGGGGCCGCTCCCCGAACACCATATATTTT. Translated: CASSPWGRSPNTIYF.